Presented here are 29 T cell receptor beta chains from one specimen sequenced in a study of T cells after yellow fever vaccination. A single record per CDR3 protein comes from TCRdb applying MiXCR to the 5' RACE reads. The repertoire holds roughly 110,000 distinct CDR3 sequences, approximately 8.4% seen once, with about 25% in the top ten. Sequenced material: CD8+ T cells sorted from PBMCs, taken 45 days after the yellow fever booster vaccination. All receptors derive from a man aged 25-40 years who received the YFV17D yellow fever vaccine.

This clonotype came up many times. V gene TRBV12-3 or TRBV12-4 combines with J gene TRBJ2-2; 9 bases fit TRBD1. Germline trimming cut 5 bases from V and 6 bases from J; bases unmatched to any gene: 4. There are 14 residues in the CDR3. The CDR3 reads CASSETGGAGELFF. The CDR3 bases are TGTGCCAGCAGTGAGACAGGGGGGGCCGGGGAGCTGTTTTTT.

This chain connects TRBV29-1 to TRBJ2-5; D gene uncertain. Germline loops: CDR1 SQVTM, CDR2 ANQGSEA. This CDR3 is 15 amino acids long. The V gene lost 1 base and the J gene lost 2 bases, with 14 bases spanning the gap. The CDR3 spells CSVEGTWDSQETQYF. In DNA form, the CDR3 reads TGCAGCGTTGAAGGAACGTGGGATTCACAAGAGACCCAGTACTTC.

This clonotype was observed a few times. The CDR3 DNA follows: TGTGCCAGCAGCATTGTAGCGGGAGGAAGCTCCTACAATGAGCAGTTCTTC. Residues: CASSIVAGGSSYNEQFF. The chain uses TRBV7-8 and TRBJ2-1, with 10 bases identical to TRBD2. The CDR3 totals 17 residues. The trim removed 5 bases at V and 0 bases at J, leaving 7 bases unmatched. Per germline, CDR1 SGHVS and CDR2 FQNEAQ.

This clonotype was seen many times. The chain employs TRBV28 and TRBJ1-3, with TRBD1 identical over 7 bases. Trimming took 2 bases from V and 0 from J; bases not matched to a gene: 4. The CDR3 covers 16 residues. From germline, CDR1 is MDHEN and CDR2 SYDVKM. The chain's CDR3 is CASSLAGTVSGNTIYF. In DNA form, the CDR3 reads TGTGCCAGCAGTTTAGCCGGGACAGTCTCTGGAAACACCATATATTTT.

The table lists this clonotype with many counts. The chain employs TRBV5-4 and TRBJ2-1; D is uncertain. V was cut by 5 bases and J by 7 bases, with 10 bases left in between. The CDR3 runs to 12 residues. From germline, CDR1 is SGHNT and CDR2 YYREEE (reference sequence). In DNA, the CDR3 is TGTGCCAGCAGACGGGTGGAGAATGAGCAGTTCTTC. Translation: CASRRVENEQFF.

The CDR3 sequence: CASSRTDRGRHEQYF. The CDR3 DNA sequence: TGCGCCAGCAGCCGCACCGACAGGGGGCGGCACGAGCAGTACTTC. This chain joins TRBV5-1 and TRBJ2-7; TRBD1 matches 10 bases. The germline V gene encodes CDR1 SGHRS and CDR2 YFSETQ. The CDR3 is 15 residues long. The trim removed 4 bases at V and 5 bases at J, leaving 9 bases unmatched.

This clonotype was found many times. The chain carries TRBV29-1 and TRBJ2-3, with D perhaps assigned TRBD1 or TRBD2 (6 bases each). Trimming took off 6 bases at V and 1 base at J, with 14 bases between the two ends. Germline-derived CDR1 and CDR2 are SQVTM and ANQGSEA. This CDR3 spans 14 amino acids. The DNA of the CDR3 is TGCAGCGTAAACAGGGAGCGGGGCACAGATACGCAGTATTTT. It codes for CSVNRERGTDTQYF.

This clonotype was detected only a few times. The rearrangement uses TRBV3-1 and TRBJ2-7; 9 bases are shared with TRBD2. This CDR3 contains 15 residues. CDR1 and CDR2 from the germline V gene are LGHDT and YNNKEL (reference sequence). Trimming cost V 1 base and J 3 bases; bases outside gene matches: 4. DNA for the CDR3: TGTGCCAGCAGCCAAGGACTAGCGGAATACTACGAGCAGTACTTC. Translated, it gives CASSQGLAEYYEQYF.

This clonotype has a handful of counts. V and J are TRBV5-1 and TRBJ2-5, with TRBD1 identical over 7 bases. The junction had 12 bases not matched to a gene; V was cut back by 5 bases and J by 5 bases. Germline-derived CDR1 and CDR2 are SGHRS and YFSETQ. The CDR3 sequence is 15 residues long. CDR3 sequence reads: CASRSDQGERETQYF. In DNA form, the CDR3 reads TGCGCCAGCAGGTCGGACCAGGGGGAGAGGGAGACCCAGTACTTC.

This clonotype was seen ten or more times. The rearrangement links TRBV7-6 to TRBJ2-1; 11 bases map to TRBD2. After removal of 5 bases from V and 4 bases from J, the junction contained 4 bases not matched to a gene. Germline V lookup: CDR1 SGHVS, CDR2 FNYEAQ. The CDR3 runs to 15 residues. The CDR3 DNA reads TGTGCCAGCAGCCCCGGGACTAGCGGATACAATGAGCAGTTCTTC. Amino acid sequence: CASSPGTSGYNEQFF.

The sample holds many counts of this clonotype. V is TRBV6-1 and J is TRBJ2-1; TRBD1 is a possible D gene (6 bases). Germline CDR1 and CDR2: MNHNS and SASEGT. The CDR3 is made up of 16 amino acids. V gave up 5 bases and J gave up 0 bases, with 14 bases separating them. The chain's CDR3 is CASSRGSLSSYNEQFF. In DNA, the CDR3 is TGTGCCAGCAGTAGGGGGTCTCTAAGCTCCTACAATGAGCAGTTCTTC.

This clonotype has ten or more counts. The chain combines TRBV6-6 with TRBJ1-2; 8 nucleotides match TRBD1. Unmatched junction bases numbered 3, after V lost 2 bases and J lost 13 bases. The CDR3 is 11 residues long. CDR1 is MNHNY and CDR2 is SVGAGI in the germline V gene (reference sequence). CDR3 bases: TGTGCCAGCAGTTACCTAGACAGGGGCACCTTC. Protein: CASSYLDRGTF.

This clonotype was picked up many times. V and J are TRBV9 and TRBJ2-1; D not resolved. Germline V gives CDR1 SGDLS, CDR2 YYNGEE. The CDR3 runs to 12 residues. V lost 3 bases and J 7 bases, leaving 8 bases between the germline ends. The CDR3 DNA reads as TGTGCCAGCAGCGGACCCGGGAATGAGCAGTTCTTC. It yields the protein CASSGPGNEQFF.

The chain uses TRBV5-1 and TRBJ2-7; 8 nucleotides match TRBD2. Germline-derived CDR1 and CDR2 are SGHRS and YFSETQ. This CDR3 is built from 15 residues. Trimming cost V 4 bases and J 3 bases; bases outside gene matches: 9. CDR3 in DNA: TGCGCCAGCAGCCCCCGGGGGGGGGAGAACTACGAGCAGTACTTC. This translates into CASSPRGGENYEQYF.

This clonotype came up many times. The chain uses TRBV20-1 and TRBJ2-1; D gene unclear. Germline loops: CDR1 DFQATT, CDR2 SNEGSKA (reference sequence). The CDR3 loop spans 12 amino acids. Trimming took 6 bases from V and 4 from J, leaving 10 bases between them. The CDR3 nucleotides are TGCAGTGCACTCGAGGTGTACAATGAGCAGTTCTTC. Its protein product is CSALEVYNEQFF.

This clonotype was observed many times. The CDR3 sequence is CASSQGQTSLPGYF. The DNA for the CDR3 is TGTGCCAGCAGCCAAGGTCAGACTAGCCTCCCGGGGTACTTC. The V gene is TRBV3-1, the J gene TRBJ2-7, with 7 bases identical to TRBD2. J lost 12 bases, V lost 1 base, and 12 bases had no gene match. This CDR3 has 14 amino acids. Germline CDR1 and CDR2: LGHDT and YNNKEL (reference sequence).

This clonotype was detected ten times or more. The chain has TRBV5-1 and TRBJ2-3; 11 bases are shared with TRBD2. V trimming: 2 bases; J trimming: 4 bases; junction bases outside the gene matches: 3. This CDR3 has 15 amino acids. The germline V gene encodes CDR1 SGHRS and CDR2 YFSETQ. In nucleotides, the CDR3 is TGCGCCAGCAGCTTCACTAGCGGGAGCGCAGATACGCAGTATTTT. Translating gives CASSFTSGSADTQYF. The full variable domain, rest sourced from reference TRBV5-1 and TRBJ2-3, is KAGVTQTPRYLIKTRGQQVTLSCSPISGHRSVSWYQQTPGQGLQFLFEYFSETQRNKGNFPGRFSGRQFSNSRSEMNVSTLELGDSALYLCASSFTSGSADTQYFGPGTRLTVL.

V usage is TRBV6-6 and J usage is TRBJ2-5, with D possibly matching TRBD1 (6 bases). The CDR3 covers 13 residues. CDR1 is MNHNY and CDR2 is SVGAGI in the germline V gene (reference sequence). V was trimmed by 5 bases and J by 6 bases, leaving 13 bases between them. This chain's CDR3 is CASSLDSPQTQYF. The CDR3 region has the DNA TGTGCCAGCAGTCTGGACAGCCCTCAGACCCAGTACTTC.

This chain connects TRBV6-5 to TRBJ2-2, with D possibly being TRBD1 (5 bases). Germline loops: CDR1 MNHEY, CDR2 SVGAGI. V gave up 10 bases and J gave up 6 bases, with 9 bases separating them. The length of the CDR3 is 11 residues. The CDR3 sequence is CATRVAGELFF. DNA of the CDR3: TGTGCCACCAGGGTTGCCGGGGAGCTGTTTTTT.

This clonotype has more than one count but fewer than ten. The DNA for the CDR3 is TGCGCCAGCAGCTTTGGACTAGCGGGACTGAGTCTCTCCTACAATGAGCAGTTCTTC. This translates into CASSFGLAGLSLSYNEQFF. The V and J genes are TRBV5-1 and TRBJ2-1; 12 bases match TRBD2. CDR1 and CDR2 from the germline V gene are SGHRS and YFSETQ. After removal of 2 bases from V and 0 bases from J, the junction contained 9 bases not matched to a gene. This CDR3 has 19 residues. Based on the CDR3 plus reference TRBV5-1 and TRBJ2-1, the full variable domain is KAGVTQTPRYLIKTRGQQVTLSCSPISGHRSVSWYQQTPGQGLQFLFEYFSETQRNKGNFPGRFSGRQFSNSRSEMNVSTLELGDSALYLCASSFGLAGLSLSYNEQFFGPGTRLTVL.

In this sample, this clonotype turned up many times. This chain uses TRBV19 with TRBJ2-1; D is possibly TRBD2 (6 bases). Per the germline V gene, CDR1 is LNHDA and CDR2 is SQIVND (reference sequence). The CDR3 consists of 15 residues. Trimming took off 3 bases at V and 4 bases at J, with 13 bases between the two ends. CDR3 sequence: CASSIDGSSYNEQFF. The DNA of the CDR3 is TGTGCCAGTAGTATTGACGGGAGTTCGTACAATGAGCAGTTCTTC.

In this sample, this clonotype turned up many times. DNA for the CDR3: TGTGCCTGTCCACAGGAGCGACAGGGGTCCTATAATTCACCCCTCCACTTT. Its translation: CACPQERQGSYNSPLHF. The chain has TRBV30 and TRBJ1-6; 8 bases are a match to TRBD1. The ends lost 6 bases at V and 1 base at J; junction bases unmatched: 11. The CDR3 runs to 17 residues. Germline CDR1 is GTSNPN and CDR2 is SVGIG (reference sequence).

The gene calls are TRBV5-1 and TRBJ2-3; tentative D call: TRBD1 (6 bases). From germline, CDR1 is SGHRS and CDR2 YFSETQ. V lost 4 bases and J lost 2, with 17 bases in between. The CDR3 contains 16 residues. The CDR3: CASSHHRDNPTDTQYF. CDR3 DNA sequence: TGCGCCAGCAGCCACCACCGGGACAACCCCACAGATACGCAGTATTTT.

This clonotype appeared many times. The rearrangement joins TRBV10-3 to TRBJ2-7; a weak D match, TRBD2 (6 bases). Trimming removed 6 bases at V and 3 bases at J, with 12 bases between. There are 13 residues in the CDR3. Per the germline V gene, CDR1 is ENHRY and CDR2 is SYGVKD. CDR3 bases: TGTGCCATCAGCCCGGGAGAGTTCTACGAGCAGTACTTC. Amino acid sequence: CAISPGEFYEQYF.

This clonotype was observed many times. The chain uses TRBV7-2 and TRBJ2-7; D is possibly TRBD1 or TRBD2 (5 bases each). CDR1 and CDR2 (germline): SGHTA, FQGNSA. Trimming left V 5 bases short and J 4 bases short, with 18 bases between. The CDR3 is 15 amino acids. The CDR3 bases are TGTGCCAGCAGCAACTGGGGATGGGGCGGGTACGAGCAGTACTTC. As protein: CASSNWGWGGYEQYF.

This clonotype was detected ten times or more. The chain joins TRBV7-9 to TRBJ2-2, with 8 bases lining up with TRBD2. Per the germline V gene, CDR1 is SEHNR and CDR2 is FQNEAQ (reference sequence). CDR3 length: 15 amino acids. Trimming took 8 bases from V and 1 from J; bases not matched to a gene: 6. The CDR3, as DNA: TGTGCCAGCGAGGGACTAGGGAAGAACACCGGGGAGCTGTTTTTT. The encoded protein is CASEGLGKNTGELFF. Using reference TRBV7-9 and TRBJ2-2 for the parts outside the CDR3, the full variable domain is DTGVSQNPRHKITKRGQNVTFRCDPISEHNRLYWYRQTLGQGPEFLTYFQNEAQLEKSRLLSDRFSAERPKGSFSTLEIQRTEQGDSAMYLCASEGLGKNTGELFFGEGSRLTVL.

The table lists this clonotype with many counts. The chain recombines TRBV7-8 with TRBJ2-7, with TRBD2 matching over 14 bases. CDR3 length: 16 amino acids. V lost 5 bases to trimming and J lost 2 bases; unmatched junction nucleotides: 5. Germline V gene data show CDR1 as SGHVS and CDR2 as FQNEAQ. The CDR3 bases are TGTGCCAGCAGCGGGGAGACTAGCGGGAGGGCCTACGAGCAGTACTTC. Its translation: CASSGETSGRAYEQYF.

This clonotype was counted ten times or more. This rearrangement joins TRBV3-1 to TRBJ2-1, with 7 bases lining up with TRBD2. Trimming at V came to 6 bases and at J to 7 bases, leaving 9 bases not matched to a gene. Germline lookup yields CDR1 LGHDT and CDR2 YNNKEL (reference sequence). The CDR3 is 14 residues long. The CDR3, as DNA: TGTGCCAGCAGTGGACTAGGTGGGTTAAATGAGCAGTTCTTC. It yields the protein CASSGLGGLNEQFF.

This clonotype was counted only a few times. The V call is TRBV28, the J call TRBJ1-2; TRBD1 aligns across 9 bases. The CDR3 sequence is 15 residues long. Germline V gives CDR1 MDHEN, CDR2 SYDVKM. V was clipped by 1 base and J by 6 bases; unmatched bases: 6. The CDR3, as DNA: TGTGCCAGCAGTTTATTATCACAGGGGGCGGATGGCTACACCTTC. Protein: CASSLLSQGADGYTF.